This TCR beta chain was observed in a study of blood T cell repertoires in COVID-19. Study-level background: Some COVID-19 samples were acute and others convalescent; all came from the United States, Italy and Spain. Sources were T cells, B-cell-depleted T cells, or PBMCs; the material itself was cDNA or gDNA.

Original processing methods: Reference gene primer amplification gave estimated nucleated cell counts. The method was immunoSEQ multiplex PCR; TCRdb's version includes in-frame clones alone and lacks a portion of them. The D gene and trimming were derived from the DNA, and the V and J assignments and clone size from that table. Altogether around 110,000 clones are present, roughly 84% being singletons, with the ten largest covering about 4%. CDR3 size: 13 residues. With V trimmed by 5 bases and J by 2 bases, 2 bases remained unmatched. Looked up from germline, CDR1 is MDHEN and CDR2 is SYDVKM. This clone was detected a few times. This CDR3 is also generated by other DNA sequences in the sample.

The source of this sequence is a human donor in a cohort sampled during active COVID-19. Sample: peripheral blood. V is TRBV28 and J is TRBJ1-2; TRBD1 aligns across 7 bases. The CDR3 region is CASSLTGNYGYTF. CDR3 coding DNA: TGTGCCAGCAGTCTGACAGGGAACTATGGCTACACCTTC.